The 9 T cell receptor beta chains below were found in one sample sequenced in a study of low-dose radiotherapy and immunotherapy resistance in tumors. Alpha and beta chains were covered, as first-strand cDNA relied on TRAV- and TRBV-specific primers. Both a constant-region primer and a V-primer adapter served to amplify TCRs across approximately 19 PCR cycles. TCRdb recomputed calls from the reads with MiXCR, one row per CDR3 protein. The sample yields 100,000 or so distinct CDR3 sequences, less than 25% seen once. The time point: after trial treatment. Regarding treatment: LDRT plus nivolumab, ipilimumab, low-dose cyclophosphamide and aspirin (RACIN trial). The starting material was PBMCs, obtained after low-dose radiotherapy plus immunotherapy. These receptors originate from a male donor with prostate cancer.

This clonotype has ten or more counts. CDR3 in amino acids: CASSWGVTGGVSAFF. CDR3 DNA sequence: TGTGCCAGCAGCTGGGGGGTGACAGGGGGAGTTTCGGCTTTCTTT. The chain carries TRBV5-4 and TRBJ1-1, with 9 bases matching TRBD1. This CDR3 spans 15 amino acids. CDR1 and CDR2 (germline): SGHNT, YYREEE (reference sequence). J lost 11 bases, V lost 3 bases, and 14 bases had no gene match.

The DNA for the CDR3 is TGTGCCAGCAGTTTAGGCCCAGCGGGGGGGTATACGCAGTATTTT. Its protein product is CASSLGPAGGYTQYF. The chain has TRBV12-3 or TRBV12-4 and TRBJ2-3, with 10 bases aligning to TRBD2. The J segment lost 7 bases and the V segment lost 1 base, leaving 5 bases of the junction unmatched. The length of the CDR3 is 15 residues.

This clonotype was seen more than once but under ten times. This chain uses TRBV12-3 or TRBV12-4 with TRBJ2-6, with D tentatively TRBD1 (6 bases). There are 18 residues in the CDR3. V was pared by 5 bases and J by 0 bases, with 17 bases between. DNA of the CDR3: TGTGCCAGCAGTCAAACCAGGGGCTTGGTCTCTGGGGCCAACGTCCTGACTTTC. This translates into CASSQTRGLVSGANVLTF.

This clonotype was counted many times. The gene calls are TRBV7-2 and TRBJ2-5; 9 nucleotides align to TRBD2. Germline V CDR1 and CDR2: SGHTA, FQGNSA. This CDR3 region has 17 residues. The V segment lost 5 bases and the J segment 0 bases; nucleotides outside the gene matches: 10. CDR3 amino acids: CASSPMSGGLYQETQYF. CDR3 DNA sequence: TGTGCCAGCAGCCCCATGAGCGGGGGGCTCTACCAAGAGACCCAGTACTTC.

The CDR3 reads CSAQLAIQETQYF. CDR3 nucleotides: TGCAGTGCTCAACTAGCGATCCAAGAGACCCAGTACTTC. This chain links TRBV20-1 with TRBJ2-5; 7 nucleotides match TRBD2. Germline V gene lookup returns CDR1 DFQATT and CDR2 SNEGSKA (reference sequence). There are 13 residues in the CDR3. The junction had 4 bases not matched to a gene; V was cut back by 5 bases and J by 1 base.

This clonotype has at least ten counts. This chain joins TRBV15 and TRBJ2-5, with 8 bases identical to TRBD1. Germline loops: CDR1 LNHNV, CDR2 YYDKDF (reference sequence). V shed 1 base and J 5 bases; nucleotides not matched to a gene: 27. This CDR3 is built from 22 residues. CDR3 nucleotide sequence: TGTGCCACCAGCAGAGCTGACAGGGGCCGGGCCGGCCCCTTCCTATCTTTGGAGACCCAGTACTTC. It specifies CATSRADRGRAGPFLSLETQYF. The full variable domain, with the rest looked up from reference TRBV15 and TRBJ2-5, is DAMVIQNPRYQVTQFGKPVTLSCSQTLNHNVMYWYQQKSSQAPKLLFHYYDKDFNNEADTPDNFQSRRPNTSFCFLDIRSPGLGDTAMYLCATSRADRGRAGPFLSLETQYFGPGTRLLVL.

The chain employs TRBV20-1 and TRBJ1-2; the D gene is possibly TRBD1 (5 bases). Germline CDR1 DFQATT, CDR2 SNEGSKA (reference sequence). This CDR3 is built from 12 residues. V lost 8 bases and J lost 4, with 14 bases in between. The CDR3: CSHRDSPYGYTF. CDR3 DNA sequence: TGCAGTCATCGGGACTCTCCCTATGGCTACACCTTC.

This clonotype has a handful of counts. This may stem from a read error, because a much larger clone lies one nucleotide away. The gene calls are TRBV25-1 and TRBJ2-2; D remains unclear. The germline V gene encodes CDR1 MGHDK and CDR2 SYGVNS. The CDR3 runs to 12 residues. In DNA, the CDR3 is TGTCCCAGCGCAACTCGTGCCGGGGAGCTGTTTTTT. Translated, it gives CPSATRAGELFF.

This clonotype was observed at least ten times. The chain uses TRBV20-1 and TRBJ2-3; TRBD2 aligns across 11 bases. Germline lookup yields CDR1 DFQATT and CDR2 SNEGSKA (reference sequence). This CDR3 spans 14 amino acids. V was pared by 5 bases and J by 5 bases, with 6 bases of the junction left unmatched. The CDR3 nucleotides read TGCAGTGCTGCGGGACTAGCGGTAATAGATACGCAGTATTTT. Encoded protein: CSAAGLAVIDTQYF.